This T cell receptor (beta chain) appears in the sequencing data of a study of technical replicates of blood from a handful of donors. TCRdb's table, derived via immunoSEQ multiplex PCR, lists solely in-frame clones and lacks some. Of tens of thousands of clones listed, roughly 92% are singletons. The TCR sequence derives from a human donor in good health. The sample was T cells isolated from PBMCs.

This CDR3 is CATNLAGGGDTQYF. CDR3 nucleotides: TGTGCCACCAATCTGGCGGGAGGAGGAGATACGCAGTATTTT. This sequence joins TRBV6-1 and TRBJ2-3; 8 bases are a match to TRBD2. The trim removed 10 bases at V and 5 bases at J, leaving 11 bases unmatched. Germline loops: CDR1 MNHNS, CDR2 SASEGT. The CDR3 sequence is 14 residues long.